This T cell receptor beta chain appears in the sequencing data of a study of blood T cell repertoires in COVID-19. Study overall: Samples taken during acute and convalescent COVID-19 were collected in the United States, Italy and Spain. Sample material is recorded as cDNA or gDNA derived from T cells, B-cell-depleted T cells, or PBMCs.

As originally analysed: Reference gene primer amplification yielded estimated nucleated cell counts. TCRdb keeps only in-frame clones here, not all; method: immunoSEQ multiplex PCR. That table gives V, J and clone size, and the DNA gave D and trimming. The sample consists of around 150,000 clones, approximately 92% of them appearing once. Germline assignment: CDR1 GTSNPN and CDR2 SVGIG (reference sequence). Trimming removed 2 bases at V and 4 bases at J, with 21 bases between. This CDR3 is 17 amino acids long. The TCR was taken from a woman aged 50 to 60 with acute or convalescent COVID-19. The V call is TRBV30, the J call TRBJ1-3, with a tentative D call TRBD1 (6 bases). Sequencing was performed on peripheral blood. As DNA, the CDR3 is TGTGCCTGGAGTACAGGGTATAAGAGGCAGGGCGGAAACACCATATATTTT. Its protein product is CAWSTGYKRQGGNTIYF.